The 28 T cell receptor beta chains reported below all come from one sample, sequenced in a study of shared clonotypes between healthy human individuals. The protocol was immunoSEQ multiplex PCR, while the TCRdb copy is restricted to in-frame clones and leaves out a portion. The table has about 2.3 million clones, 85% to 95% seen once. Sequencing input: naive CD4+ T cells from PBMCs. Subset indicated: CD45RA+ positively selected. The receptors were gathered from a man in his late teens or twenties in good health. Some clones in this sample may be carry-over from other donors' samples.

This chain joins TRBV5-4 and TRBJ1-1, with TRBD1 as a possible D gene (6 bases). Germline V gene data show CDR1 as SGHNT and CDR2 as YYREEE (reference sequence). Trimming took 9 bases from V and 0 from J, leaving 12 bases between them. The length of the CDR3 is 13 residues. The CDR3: CATARGVNTEAFF. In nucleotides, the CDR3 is TGTGCCACCGCGAGGGGGGTGAACACTGAAGCTTTCTTT.

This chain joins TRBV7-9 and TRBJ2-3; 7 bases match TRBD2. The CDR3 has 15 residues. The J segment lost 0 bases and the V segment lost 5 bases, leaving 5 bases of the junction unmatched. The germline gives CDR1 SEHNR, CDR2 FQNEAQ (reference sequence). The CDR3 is CASSLMGGSTDTQYF. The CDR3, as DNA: TGTGCCAGCAGCCTAATGGGGGGGAGCACAGATACGCAGTATTTT.

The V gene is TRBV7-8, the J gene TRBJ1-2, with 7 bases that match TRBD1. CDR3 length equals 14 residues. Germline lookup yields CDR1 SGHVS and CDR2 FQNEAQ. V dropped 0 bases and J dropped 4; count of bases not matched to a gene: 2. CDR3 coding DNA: TGTGCCAGCAGCTTAGCAGCAGGGGGCTATGGCTACACCTTC. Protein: CASSLAAGGYGYTF. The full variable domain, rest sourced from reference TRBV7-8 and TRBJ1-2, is GAGVSQSPRYKVAKRGQDVALRCDPISGHVSLFWYQQALGQGPEFLTYFQNEAQLDKSGLPSDRFFAERPEGSVSTLKIQRTQQEDSAVYLCASSLAAGGYGYTFGSGTRLTVV.

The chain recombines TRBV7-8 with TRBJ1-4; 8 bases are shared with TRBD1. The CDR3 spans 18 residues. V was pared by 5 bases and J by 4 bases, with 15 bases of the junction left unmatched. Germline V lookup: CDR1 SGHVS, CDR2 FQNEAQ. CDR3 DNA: TGTGCCAGCAGCAACCGGTCAGGGGGCTGGGTATATAATGAAAAACTGTTTTTT. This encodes CASSNRSGGWVYNEKLFF.

The CDR3 nucleotides read TGCAGCGGCTCTTTCGGCGGAGGCTACACCTTC. This encodes CSGSFGGGYTF. The chain uses TRBV29-1 and TRBJ1-2, with D hard to call. CDR3 length equals 11 residues. The germline V gene has CDR1 SQVTM and CDR2 ANQGSEA. V shed 7 bases and J shed 8 bases, with 14 bases lying between them. Based on the CDR3 plus reference TRBV29-1 and TRBJ1-2, the full variable domain is SAVISQKPSRDICQRGTSLTIQCQVDSQVTMMFWYRQQPGQSLTLIATANQGSEATYESGFVIDKFPISRPNLTFSTLTVSNMSPEDSSIYLCSGSFGGGYTFGSGTRLTVV.

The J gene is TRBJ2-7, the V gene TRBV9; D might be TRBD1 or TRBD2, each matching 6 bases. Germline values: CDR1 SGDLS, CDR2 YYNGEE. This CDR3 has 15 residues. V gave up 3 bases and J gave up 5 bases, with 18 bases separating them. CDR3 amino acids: CASSEEGGRIHEQYF. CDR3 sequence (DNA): TGTGCCAGCAGCGAGGAGGGGGGCAGGATCCACGAGCAGTACTTC. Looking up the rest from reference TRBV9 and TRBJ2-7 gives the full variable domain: DSGVTQTPKHLITATGQRVTLRCSPRSGDLSVYWYQQSLDQGLQFLIQYYNGEERAKGNILERFSAQQFPDLHSELNLSSLELGDSALYFCASSEEGGRIHEQYFGPGTRLTVT.

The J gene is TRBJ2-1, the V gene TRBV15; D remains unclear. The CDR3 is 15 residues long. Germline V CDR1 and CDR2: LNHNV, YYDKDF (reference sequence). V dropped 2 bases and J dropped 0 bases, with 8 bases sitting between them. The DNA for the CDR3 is TGTGCCACCAGCAGAAAGGGTAGCTCCTACAATGAGCAGTTCTTC. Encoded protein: CATSRKGSSYNEQFF.

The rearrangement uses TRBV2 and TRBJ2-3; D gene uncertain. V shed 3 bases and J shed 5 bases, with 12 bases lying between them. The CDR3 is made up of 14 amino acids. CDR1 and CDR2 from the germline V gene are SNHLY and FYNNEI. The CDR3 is CASSETVPGDTQYF. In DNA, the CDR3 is TGTGCCAGCAGTGAGACGGTGCCGGGAGATACGCAGTATTTT.

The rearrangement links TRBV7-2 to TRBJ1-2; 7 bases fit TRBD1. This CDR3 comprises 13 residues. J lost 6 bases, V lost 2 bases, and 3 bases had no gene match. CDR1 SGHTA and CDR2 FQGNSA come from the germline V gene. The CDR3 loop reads CASSLSGGDGYTF. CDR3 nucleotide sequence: TGTGCCAGCAGCTTATCAGGGGGAGATGGCTACACCTTC.

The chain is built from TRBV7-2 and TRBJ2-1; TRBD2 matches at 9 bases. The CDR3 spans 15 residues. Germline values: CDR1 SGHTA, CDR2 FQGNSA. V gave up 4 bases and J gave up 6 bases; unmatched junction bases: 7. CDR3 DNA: TGTGCCAGCAGCTATTCCGGGACTAGCAGCAATGAGCAGTTCTTC. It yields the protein CASSYSGTSSNEQFF. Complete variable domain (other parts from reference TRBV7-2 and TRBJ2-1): GAGVSQSPSNKVTEKGKDVELRCDPISGHTALYWYRQSLGQGLEFLIYFQGNSAPDKSGLPSDRFSAERTGGSVSTLTIQRTQQEDSAVYLCASSYSGTSSNEQFFGPGTRLTVL.

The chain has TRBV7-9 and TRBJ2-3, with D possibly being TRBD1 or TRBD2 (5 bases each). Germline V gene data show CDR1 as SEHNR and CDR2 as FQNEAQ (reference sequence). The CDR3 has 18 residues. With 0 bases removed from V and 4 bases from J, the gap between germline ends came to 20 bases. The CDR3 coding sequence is TGTGCCAGCAGCTTAGCGGGCCCCCTCGGGGCCAAGCCAGATACGCAGTATTTT. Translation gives CASSLAGPLGAKPDTQYF.

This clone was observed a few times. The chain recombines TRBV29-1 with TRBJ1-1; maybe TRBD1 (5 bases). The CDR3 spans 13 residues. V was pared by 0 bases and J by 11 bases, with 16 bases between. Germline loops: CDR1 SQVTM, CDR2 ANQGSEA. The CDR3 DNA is TGCAGCGTTGAAGATCCCTCTGGGGCATACGCTTTCTTT. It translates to CSVEDPSGAYAFF. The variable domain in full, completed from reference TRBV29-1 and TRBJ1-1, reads SAVISQKPSRDICQRGTSLTIQCQVDSQVTMMFWYRQQPGQSLTLIATANQGSEATYESGFVIDKFPISRPNLTFSTLTVSNMSPEDSSIYLCSVEDPSGAYAFFGQGTRLTVV.

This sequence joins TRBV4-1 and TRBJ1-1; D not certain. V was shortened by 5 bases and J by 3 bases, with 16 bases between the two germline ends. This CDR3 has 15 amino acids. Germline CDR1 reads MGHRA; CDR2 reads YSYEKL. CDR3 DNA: TGCGCCAGCAGCGAAATGACTGCAGCGGACACTGAAGCTTTCTTT. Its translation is CASSEMTAADTEAFF.

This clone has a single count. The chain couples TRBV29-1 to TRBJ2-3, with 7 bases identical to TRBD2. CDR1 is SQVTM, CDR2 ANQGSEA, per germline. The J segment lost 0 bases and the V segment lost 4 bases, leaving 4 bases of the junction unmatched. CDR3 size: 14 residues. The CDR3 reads CSVGAGPSTDTQYF. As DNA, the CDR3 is TGCAGCGTTGGAGCGGGACCTAGCACAGATACGCAGTATTTT.

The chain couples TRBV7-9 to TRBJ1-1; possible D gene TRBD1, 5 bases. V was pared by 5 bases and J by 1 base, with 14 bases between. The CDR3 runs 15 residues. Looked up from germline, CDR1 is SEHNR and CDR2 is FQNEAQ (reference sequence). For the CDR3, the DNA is TGTGCCAGCAGCACATGGGGACCGCAGAACACTGAAGCTTTCTTT. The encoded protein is CASSTWGPQNTEAFF. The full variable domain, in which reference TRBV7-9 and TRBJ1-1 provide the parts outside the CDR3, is DTGVSQNPRHKITKRGQNVTFRCDPISEHNRLYWYRQTLGQGPEFLTYFQNEAQLEKSRLLSDRFSAERPKGSFSTLEIQRTEQGDSAMYLCASSTWGPQNTEAFFGQGTRLTVV.

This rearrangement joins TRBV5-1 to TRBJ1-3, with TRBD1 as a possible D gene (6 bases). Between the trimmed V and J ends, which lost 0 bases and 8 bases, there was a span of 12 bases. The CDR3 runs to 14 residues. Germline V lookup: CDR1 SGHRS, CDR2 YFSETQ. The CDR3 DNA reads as TGCGCCAGCAGCTTGGGGGGACACACGGACACCATATATTTT. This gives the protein CASSLGGHTDTIYF.

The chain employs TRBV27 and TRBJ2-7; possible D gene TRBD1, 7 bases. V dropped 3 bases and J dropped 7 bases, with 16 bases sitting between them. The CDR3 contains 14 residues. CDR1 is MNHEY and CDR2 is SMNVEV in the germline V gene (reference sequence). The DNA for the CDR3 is TGTGCCAGCAGTTTCTGGCAGGGGGGCGGAGAGCAGTACTTC. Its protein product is CASSFWQGGGEQYF.

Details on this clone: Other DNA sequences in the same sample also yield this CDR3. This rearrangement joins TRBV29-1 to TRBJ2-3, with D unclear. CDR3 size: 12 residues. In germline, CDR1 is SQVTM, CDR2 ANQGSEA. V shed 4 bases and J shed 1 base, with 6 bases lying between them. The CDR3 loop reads CSVGSGTDTQYF. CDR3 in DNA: TGCAGCGTTGGGTCGGGCACAGATACGCAGTATTTT.

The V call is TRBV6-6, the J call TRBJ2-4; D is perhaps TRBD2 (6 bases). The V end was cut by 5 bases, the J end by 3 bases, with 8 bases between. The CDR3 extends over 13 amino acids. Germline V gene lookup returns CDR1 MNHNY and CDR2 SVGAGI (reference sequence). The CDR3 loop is CASSPGLKNIQYF. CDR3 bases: TGTGCCAGCAGTCCGGGACTCAAAAACATTCAGTACTTC.

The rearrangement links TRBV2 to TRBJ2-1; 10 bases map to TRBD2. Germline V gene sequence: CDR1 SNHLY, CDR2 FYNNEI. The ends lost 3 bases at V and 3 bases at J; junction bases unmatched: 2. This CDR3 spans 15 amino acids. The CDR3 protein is CASSDVAGGYNEQFF. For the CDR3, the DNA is TGTGCCAGCAGTGATGTAGCGGGGGGCTACAATGAGCAGTTCTTC.

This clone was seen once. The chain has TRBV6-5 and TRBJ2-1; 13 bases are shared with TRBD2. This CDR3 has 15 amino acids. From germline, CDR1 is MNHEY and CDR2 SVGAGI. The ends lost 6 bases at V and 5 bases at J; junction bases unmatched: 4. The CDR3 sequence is CASRTGTSGNNEQFF. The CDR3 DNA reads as TGTGCCAGCAGGACCGGGACTAGCGGGAACAATGAGCAGTTCTTC.

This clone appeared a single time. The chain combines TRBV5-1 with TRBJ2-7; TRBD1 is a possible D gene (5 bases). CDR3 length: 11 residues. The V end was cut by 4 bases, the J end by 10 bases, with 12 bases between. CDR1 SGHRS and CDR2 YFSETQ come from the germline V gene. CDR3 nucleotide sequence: TGCGCCAGCAGCCTACAGGACGCCCAGTACTTC. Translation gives CASSLQDAQYF.

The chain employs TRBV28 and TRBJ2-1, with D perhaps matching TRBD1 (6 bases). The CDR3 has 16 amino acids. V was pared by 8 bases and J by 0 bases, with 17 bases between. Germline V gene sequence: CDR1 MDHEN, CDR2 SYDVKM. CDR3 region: CASLGLLDSSYNEQFF. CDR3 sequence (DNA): TGTGCCAGCCTAGGACTCCTGGACAGCTCCTACAATGAGCAGTTCTTC.

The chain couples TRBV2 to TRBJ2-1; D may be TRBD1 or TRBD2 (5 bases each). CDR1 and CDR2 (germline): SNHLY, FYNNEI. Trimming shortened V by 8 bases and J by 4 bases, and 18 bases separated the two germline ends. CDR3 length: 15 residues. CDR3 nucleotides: TGTGCCAGCTGCCTTGAGGGGCTAACATACAATGAGCAGTTCTTC. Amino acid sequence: CASCLEGLTYNEQFF.

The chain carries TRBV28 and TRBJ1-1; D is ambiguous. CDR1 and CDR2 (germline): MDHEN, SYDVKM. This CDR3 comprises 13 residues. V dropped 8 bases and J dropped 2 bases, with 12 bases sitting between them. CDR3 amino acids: CASGQLHNTEAFF. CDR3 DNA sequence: TGTGCCAGCGGCCAACTCCATAACACTGAAGCTTTCTTT.

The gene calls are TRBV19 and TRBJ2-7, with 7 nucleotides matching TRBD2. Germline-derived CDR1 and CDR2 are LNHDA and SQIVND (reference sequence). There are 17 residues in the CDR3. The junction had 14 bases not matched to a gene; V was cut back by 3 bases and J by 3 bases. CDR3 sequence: CASSIGAGVEIRYEQYF. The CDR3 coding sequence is TGTGCCAGTAGTATCGGGGCGGGAGTGGAAATCCGCTACGAGCAGTACTTC.

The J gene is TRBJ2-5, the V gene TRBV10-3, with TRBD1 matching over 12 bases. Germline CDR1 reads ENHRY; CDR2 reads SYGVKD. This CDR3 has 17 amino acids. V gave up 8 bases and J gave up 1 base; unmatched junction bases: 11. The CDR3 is CAIAPGQGARGQETQYF. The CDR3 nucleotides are TGTGCCATCGCACCGGGACAGGGGGCGCGGGGCCAAGAGACCCAGTACTTC.

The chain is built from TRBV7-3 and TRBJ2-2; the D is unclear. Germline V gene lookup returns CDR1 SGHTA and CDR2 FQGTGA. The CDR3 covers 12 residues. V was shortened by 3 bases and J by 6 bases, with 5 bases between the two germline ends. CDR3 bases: TGTGCCAGCAGCTTTATTCCCGGGGAGCTGTTTTTT. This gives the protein CASSFIPGELFF.